Described below is a single TCR beta chain sequence and its context. This sample was included in a study of blood T cell repertoires in COVID-19. Original processing notes: The authors estimated nucleated cell counts from reference gene primer amplification. The repertoire was sequenced with immunoSEQ multiplex PCR; TCRdb's copy has only in-frame clones and lacks some. V, J and clone size derive from that table, while D and trimming were established from the DNA sequence. The repertoire holds over 200,000 clones, with roughly 87% as singletons. The CDR3 consists of 13 residues. Germline-derived CDR1 and CDR2 are WNHNN and SYGVQD (reference sequence). V was shortened by 7 bases and J by 5 bases, with 11 bases between the two germline ends.

This TCR came from a man aged 40-50 years with active or convalescent COVID-19. Sequenced: peripheral blood. This sequence joins TRBV10-1 and TRBJ2-2; D might be TRBD2 (5 bases). CDR3 sequence: CASTRVRTGELFF. CDR3 DNA sequence: TGCGCCAGCACGAGGGTCCGGACCGGGGAGCTGTTTTTT.